This T cell receptor (beta chain) is drawn from a study of shared T cell receptors in the human thymus. Germline V CDR1 and CDR2: MNHEY, SMNVEV (reference sequence). The ends were cut back, 5 bases at V and 4 bases at J, with 20 bases in the middle. CDR3 length equals 16 residues. Repertoires were generated with immunoSEQ multiplex PCR, while TCRdb's copy carries only in-frame clones and drops some. The sample yields just under 550,000 clones, about four fifths seen once. There are a few counts of this clone. Another study also made use of these data, one on human thymus T cells. That paper states: Those donating were healthy Finnish infants in corrective surgery for congenital heart defects. What related research reported was that thymic repertoires overlapped highly among unrelated individuals.

The genes are TRBV27 and TRBJ1-1; TRBD1 is a possible D gene (6 bases). The sequence was obtained from a boy younger than two with a congenital heart defect. Sequencing was performed on thymocytes. As DNA, the CDR3 is TGTGCCAGCAGTCCAAAAACCGGGACAACCAGCACTGAAGCTTTCTTT. It encodes CASSPKTGTTSTEAFF.